The 5 T cell receptor beta chains presented below share a single source sample, sequenced in a study of response to subunit inactivated influenza vaccine. One entry per CDR3 protein, called by TCRdb with MiXCR from the RT-PCR reads. The repertoire holds under 550,000 distinct CDR3 sequences, with 6% to 9% as singletons. The material sequenced was PBMCs from blood, taken 23 to 25 months after vaccination. The receptors stem from a man between 50 and 70 years old who received an inactivated influenza vaccine.

This rearrangement joins TRBV5-6 to TRBJ2-1; 15 nucleotides agree with TRBD2. The CDR3 contains 18 residues. V was pared by 4 bases and J by 0 bases, with 5 bases of the junction left unmatched. Germline-derived CDR1 and CDR2 are SGHDT and YYEEEE. The CDR3: CASSNGLAGGSSYNEQFF. CDR3 coding DNA: TGTGCCAGCAGCAACGGACTAGCGGGGGGGAGCTCCTACAATGAGCAGTTCTTC.

This clonotype was recorded a few times. The V and J genes are TRBV7-9 and TRBJ1-1; D remains ambiguous. The V gene's germline CDR1 is SEHNR and CDR2 FQNEAQ (reference sequence). V gave up 6 bases and J gave up 3 bases, with 11 bases separating them. The CDR3 runs to 13 residues. In DNA, the CDR3 is TGTGCCAGCAGATTTGACGGGTACACTGAAGCTTTCTTT. Protein sequence: CASRFDGYTEAFF.

This clonotype was counted a few times. The chain uses TRBV6-5 and TRBJ1-2; possibly TRBD1 for D (6 bases). The V gene lost 2 bases and the J gene lost 7 bases, with 14 bases spanning the gap. This CDR3 has 14 amino acids. From germline, CDR1 is MNHEY and CDR2 SVGAGI. CDR3 sequence: CASSYLGAVSGYTF. CDR3 sequence (DNA): TGTGCCAGCAGTTACCTGGGGGCGGTTTCTGGCTACACCTTC.

This clonotype turned up a few times. The V call is TRBV3-1, the J call TRBJ1-1, with D hard to call. Germline V lookup: CDR1 LGHDT, CDR2 YNNKEL (reference sequence). The CDR3 length is 15 residues. V lost 1 base and J 4 bases, leaving 13 bases between the germline ends. CDR3 sequence reads: CASSQVAIRGTEAFF. As DNA, the CDR3 is TGTGCCAGCAGCCAAGTAGCCATCCGGGGCACTGAAGCTTTCTTT.

This sequence joins TRBV12-3 or TRBV12-4 and TRBJ1-5; the D is unclear. V lost 2 bases and J 0 bases, leaving 8 bases between the germline ends. This CDR3 has 15 amino acids. In DNA form, the CDR3 reads TGTGCCAGCAGTTTATCACACACTAGCAATCAGCCCCAGCATTTT. This sequence encodes CASSLSHTSNQPQHF.